This T cell receptor beta chain was captured in a study of shared clonotypes between healthy human individuals. At the level of the study: The study drew on two women and a few men aged 18 to 49 as donors.

J was trimmed by 7 bases and V by 2 bases; bases with no gene match: 10. The CDR3 is made up of 16 amino acids. The germline CDR1 and CDR2 sequences are GTSNPN and SVGIG (reference sequence). General study points: Investigators expected sequencing depth to affect clonotype sharing among donors.

As regards this clone: Its antigen is as yet unknown.

Cells designated naive CD8 were CD45RO-negative and were positively selected for CCR7, with terminally differentiated effector memory CD45RA+ cells excluded. Measured with immunoSEQ multiplex PCR; TCRdb has only the in-frame clones, and not every one. The table has around 2.1 million clones, about 93% seen once. V usage is TRBV30 and J usage is TRBJ1-6; the match to TRBD1 covers 8 bases. Sequencing used naive CD8+ T cells from PBMCs. The origin of this receptor is a man aged 18 to 30 in good health. Some clones in this sample may be carry-over from other donors' samples. CDR3 sequence (DNA): TGTGCCTGGAGTTACCTGGGACAGGTGGGGAATTCACCCCTCCACTTT. Translating it yields CAWSYLGQVGNSPLHF.